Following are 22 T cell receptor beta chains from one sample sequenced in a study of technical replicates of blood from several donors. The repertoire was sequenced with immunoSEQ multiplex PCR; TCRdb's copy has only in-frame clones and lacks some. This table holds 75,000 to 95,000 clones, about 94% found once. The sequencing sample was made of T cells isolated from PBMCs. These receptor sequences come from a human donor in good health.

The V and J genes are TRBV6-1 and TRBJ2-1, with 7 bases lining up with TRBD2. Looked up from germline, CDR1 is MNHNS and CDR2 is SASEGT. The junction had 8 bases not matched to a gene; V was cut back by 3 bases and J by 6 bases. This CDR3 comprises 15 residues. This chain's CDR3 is CASSEGLAATNEQFF. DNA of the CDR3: TGTGCCAGCAGTGAGGGCCTAGCGGCGACCAATGAGCAGTTCTTC.

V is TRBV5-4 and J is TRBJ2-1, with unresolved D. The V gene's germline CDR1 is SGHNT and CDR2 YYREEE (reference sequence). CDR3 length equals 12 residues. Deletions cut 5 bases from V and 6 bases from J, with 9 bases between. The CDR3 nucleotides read TGTGCCAGCAGTTTCGCAGGCAATGAGCAGTTCTTC. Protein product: CASSFAGNEQFF.

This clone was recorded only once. CDR3: CASGPRGYNEQFF. CDR3 nucleotide sequence: TGTGCCAGCGGCCCCAGGGGGTACAATGAGCAGTTCTTC. The chain recombines TRBV7-2 with TRBJ2-1; 7 nucleotides match TRBD1. Germline V gene sequence: CDR1 SGHTA, CDR2 FQGNSA. CDR3 length equals 13 residues. After removal of 8 bases from V and 4 bases from J, the junction contained 5 bases not matched to a gene.

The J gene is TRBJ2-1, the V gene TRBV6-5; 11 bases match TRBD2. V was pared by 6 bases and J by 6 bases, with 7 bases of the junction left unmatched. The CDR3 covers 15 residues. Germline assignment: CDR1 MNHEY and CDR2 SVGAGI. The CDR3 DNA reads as TGTGCCAGCAGACTAGCGGGGGACGGTGTCAATGAGCAGTTCTTC. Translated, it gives CASRLAGDGVNEQFF.

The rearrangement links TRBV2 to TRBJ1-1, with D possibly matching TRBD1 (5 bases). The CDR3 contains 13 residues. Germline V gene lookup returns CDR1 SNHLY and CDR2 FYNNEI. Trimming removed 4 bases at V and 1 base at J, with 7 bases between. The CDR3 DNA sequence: TGTGCCAGCAGTGGTCAGGGGAACACTGAAGCTTTCTTT. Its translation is CASSGQGNTEAFF.

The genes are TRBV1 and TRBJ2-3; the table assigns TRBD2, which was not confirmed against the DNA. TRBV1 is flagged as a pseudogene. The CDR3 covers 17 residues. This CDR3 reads CTSSLSELAGDTDTQYF. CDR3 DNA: TGCACCAGCAGCCTAAGCGAACTAGCGGGAGACACAGATACGCAGTATTTT.

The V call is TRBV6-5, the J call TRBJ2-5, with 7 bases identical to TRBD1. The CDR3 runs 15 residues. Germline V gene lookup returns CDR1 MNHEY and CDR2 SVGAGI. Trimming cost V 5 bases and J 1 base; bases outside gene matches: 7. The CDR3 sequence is CASSSPGQPQETQYF. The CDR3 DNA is TGTGCCAGCAGTAGCCCGGGACAGCCCCAAGAGACCCAGTACTTC.

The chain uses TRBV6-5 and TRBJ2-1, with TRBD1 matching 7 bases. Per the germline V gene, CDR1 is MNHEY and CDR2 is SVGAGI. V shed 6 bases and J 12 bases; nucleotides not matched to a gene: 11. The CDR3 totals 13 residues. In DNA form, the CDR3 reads TGTGCCAGCAGCAGGGGGAAGGCGTTTAGGCAGTTCTTC. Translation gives CASSRGKAFRQFF.

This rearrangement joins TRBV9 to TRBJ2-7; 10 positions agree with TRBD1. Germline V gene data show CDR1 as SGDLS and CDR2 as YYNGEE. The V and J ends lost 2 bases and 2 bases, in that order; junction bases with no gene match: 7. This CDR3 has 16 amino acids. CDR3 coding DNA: TGTGCCAGCAGCGTTGGGGGTGGGACAGGGGCCTACGAGCAGTACTTC. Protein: CASSVGGGTGAYEQYF.

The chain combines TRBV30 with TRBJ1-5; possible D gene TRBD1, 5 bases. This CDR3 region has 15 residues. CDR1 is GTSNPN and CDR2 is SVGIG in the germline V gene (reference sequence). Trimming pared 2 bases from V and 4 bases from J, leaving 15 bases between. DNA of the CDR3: TGTGCCTGGAGTTTCGGAGGGGTGATTAATCAGCCCCAGCATTTT. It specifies CAWSFGGVINQPQHF.

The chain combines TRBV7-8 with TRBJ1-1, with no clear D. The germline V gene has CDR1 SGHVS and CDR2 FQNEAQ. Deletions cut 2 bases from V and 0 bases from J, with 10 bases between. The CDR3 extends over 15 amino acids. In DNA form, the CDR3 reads TGTGCCAGCAGCTTAACGAGACTTATGAACACTGAAGCTTTCTTT. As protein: CASSLTRLMNTEAFF.

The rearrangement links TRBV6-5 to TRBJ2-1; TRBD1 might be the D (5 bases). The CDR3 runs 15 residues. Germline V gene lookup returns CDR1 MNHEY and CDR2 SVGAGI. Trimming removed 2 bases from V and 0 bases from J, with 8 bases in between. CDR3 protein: CASSYRQSSYNEQFF. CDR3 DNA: TGTGCCAGCAGTTACCGACAGAGCTCCTACAATGAGCAGTTCTTC.

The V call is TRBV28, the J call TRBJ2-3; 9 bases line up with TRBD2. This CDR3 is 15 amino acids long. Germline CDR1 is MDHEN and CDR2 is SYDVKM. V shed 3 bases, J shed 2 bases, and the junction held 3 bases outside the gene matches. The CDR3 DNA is TGTGCCAGCAGTTTTAGCGGGAGTTCCACAGATACGCAGTATTTT. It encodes CASSFSGSSTDTQYF.

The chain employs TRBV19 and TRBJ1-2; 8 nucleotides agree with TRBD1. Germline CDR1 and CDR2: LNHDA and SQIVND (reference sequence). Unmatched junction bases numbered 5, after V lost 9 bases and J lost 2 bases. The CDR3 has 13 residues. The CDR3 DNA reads TGTGCCAGCCGGACAGGGTGGAACTATGGCTACACCTTC. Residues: CASRTGWNYGYTF.

The CDR3 region is CAWGRGSGIAYNEQFF. Here the CDR3 DNA reads TGTGCCTGGGGAAGGGGTAGCGGGATTGCGTACAATGAGCAGTTCTTC. The chain has TRBV30 and TRBJ2-1, with TRBD2 matching over 8 bases. Germline values: CDR1 GTSNPN, CDR2 SVGIG (reference sequence). Losses at the gene ends were 5 bases for V and 4 bases for J; bases not matched to a gene: 13. The length of the CDR3 is 16 residues.

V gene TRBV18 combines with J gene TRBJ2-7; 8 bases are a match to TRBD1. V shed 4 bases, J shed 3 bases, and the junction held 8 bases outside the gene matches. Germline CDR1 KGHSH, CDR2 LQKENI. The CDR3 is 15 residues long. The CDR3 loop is CASSQRPDRDYEQYF. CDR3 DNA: TGTGCCAGCTCACAACGGCCGGACAGGGACTACGAGCAGTACTTC.

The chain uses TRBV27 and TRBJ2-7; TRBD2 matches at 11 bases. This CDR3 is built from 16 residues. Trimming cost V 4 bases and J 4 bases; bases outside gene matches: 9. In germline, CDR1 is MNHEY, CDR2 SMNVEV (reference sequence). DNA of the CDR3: TGTGCCAGCAGTTACCTAGCGGGAGGCCTAGGGTACGAGCAGTACTTC. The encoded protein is CASSYLAGGLGYEQYF.

DNA for the CDR3: TGTGCCAGCAGCCAAAAACCAGGGGGGCGCAATCAGCCCCAGCATTTT. This sequence encodes CASSQKPGGRNQPQHF. The chain joins TRBV5-6 to TRBJ1-5, with TRBD1 matching over 7 bases. The length of the CDR3 is 16 residues. Germline CDR1 is SGHDT and CDR2 is YYEEEE. Losses at the gene ends were 4 bases for V and 2 bases for J; bases not matched to a gene: 9.

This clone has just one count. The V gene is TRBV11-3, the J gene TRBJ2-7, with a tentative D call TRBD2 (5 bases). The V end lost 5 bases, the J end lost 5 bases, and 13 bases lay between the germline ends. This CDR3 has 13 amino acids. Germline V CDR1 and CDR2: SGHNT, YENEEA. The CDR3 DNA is TGTGCCAGCAGCCCCCGGGGTCGAGACGAGCAGTACTTC. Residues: CASSPRGRDEQYF.

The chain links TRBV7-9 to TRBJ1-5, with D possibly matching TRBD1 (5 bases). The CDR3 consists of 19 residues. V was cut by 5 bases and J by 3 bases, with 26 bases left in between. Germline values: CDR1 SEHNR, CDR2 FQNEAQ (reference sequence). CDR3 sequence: CASSQSLGDGFRTNQPQHF. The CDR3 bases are TGTGCCAGCAGCCAGTCCTTAGGGGATGGGTTCAGGACCAATCAGCCCCAGCATTTT. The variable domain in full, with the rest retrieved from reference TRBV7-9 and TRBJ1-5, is DTGVSQNPRHKITKRGQNVTFRCDPISEHNRLYWYRQTLGQGPEFLTYFQNEAQLEKSRLLSDRFSAERPKGSFSTLEIQRTEQGDSAMYLCASSQSLGDGFRTNQPQHFGDGTRLSIL.

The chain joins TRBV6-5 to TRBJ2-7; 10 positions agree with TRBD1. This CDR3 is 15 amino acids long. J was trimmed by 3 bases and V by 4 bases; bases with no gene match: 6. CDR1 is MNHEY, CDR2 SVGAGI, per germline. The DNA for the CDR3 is TGTGCCAGCAGTTCCCCGGGACAGGGGAACTACGAGCAGTACTTC. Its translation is CASSSPGQGNYEQYF.

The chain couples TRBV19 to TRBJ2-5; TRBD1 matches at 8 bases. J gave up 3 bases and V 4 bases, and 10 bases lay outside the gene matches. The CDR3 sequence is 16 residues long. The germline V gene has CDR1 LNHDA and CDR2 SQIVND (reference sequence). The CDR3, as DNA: TGTGCCAGTAGTAGAGGTCCCGGACAGGGAGAAGAGACCCAGTACTTC. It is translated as CASSRGPGQGEETQYF.